Following are 25 T cell receptor beta chains from one sample sequenced in a study of blood T cell repertoires in COVID-19. Here immunoSEQ multiplex PCR was the method, and the copy in TCRdb shows in-frame clones only, minus some. The repertoire holds around 140,000 clones, 84% seen once, with roughly a tenth in the top ten. Specimen: peripheral blood. Receptor source: a man aged 55-75 years with active or convalescent COVID-19.

This chain connects TRBV6-1 to TRBJ1-3; maybe TRBD1 (5 bases). Trimming left V 2 bases short and J 5 bases short, with 13 bases between. The CDR3 is made up of 15 amino acids. Per germline, CDR1 MNHNS and CDR2 SASEGT. CDR3 protein: CASSERRQTRNTIYF. Here the CDR3 DNA reads TGTGCCAGCAGTGAAAGGAGACAGACCCGAAACACCATATATTTT.

The chain uses TRBV7-2 and TRBJ1-3; 7 nucleotides align to TRBD1. The CDR3 runs 19 residues. Germline trimming cut 3 bases from V and 5 bases from J; bases unmatched to any gene: 19. Germline V gene sequence: CDR1 SGHTA, CDR2 FQGNSA. The CDR3 loop is CASSLSFGIGGQARNTIYF. In DNA, the CDR3 is TGTGCCAGCAGCTTGAGTTTTGGGATAGGTGGACAGGCGAGAAACACCATATATTTT.

V usage is TRBV7-9 and J usage is TRBJ1-4; D gene uncertain. Germline assignment: CDR1 SEHNR and CDR2 FQNEAQ (reference sequence). V was trimmed by 5 bases and J by 7 bases, leaving 5 bases between them. The CDR3 runs to 11 residues. CDR3 sequence reads: CASSPREKLFF. For the CDR3, the DNA is TGTGCCAGCAGCCCGCGTGAAAAACTGTTTTTT.

V and J are TRBV5-6 and TRBJ1-2, with no clear D. This CDR3 has 13 amino acids. Germline CDR1 and CDR2: SGHDT and YYEEEE. V shed 2 bases and J shed 4 bases, with 9 bases lying between them. The CDR3: CASSLLATYGYTF. DNA of the CDR3: TGTGCCAGCAGCTTATTAGCCACCTATGGCTACACCTTC.

This chain connects TRBV19 to TRBJ1-2; the D is unclear. The CDR3 spans 13 residues. V was cut by 2 bases and J by 7 bases, with 11 bases left in between. The germline V gene encodes CDR1 LNHDA and CDR2 SQIVND (reference sequence). The CDR3 is CASSISARSGYTF. Here the CDR3 DNA reads TGTGCCAGTAGTATAAGCGCGAGGAGTGGCTACACCTTC.

This chain connects TRBV5-6 to TRBJ2-7; 10 nucleotides line up with TRBD1. The CDR3 loop spans 14 amino acids. CDR1 and CDR2 (germline): SGHDT, YYEEEE. With 1 base clipped from V and 7 bases from J, the junction kept 5 bases outside the gene matches. The CDR3 spells CASSLWDRGWEQYV. The CDR3 nucleotides read TGTGCCAGCAGCTTGTGGGACAGGGGTTGGGAGCAGTACGTC.

The chain has TRBV3-1 (or the pseudogene TRBV3-2) and TRBJ2-7; D might be TRBD2 (5 bases). This CDR3 contains 16 residues. Trimming stripped 0 bases from V and 2 bases from J, with 14 bases between. Germline V CDR1 and CDR2: LGHDT, YNNKEL (reference sequence). DNA for the CDR3: TGTGCCAGCAGCCAAGACGCCGGGGTTTCAACCTACGAGCAGTACGTC. Its protein product is CASSQDAGVSTYEQYV.

CDR3 in DNA: TGTGCCAGCCGGTTCACCGGGGAGCTGTTTTTT. It codes for CASRFTGELFF. The chain couples TRBV6-5 to TRBJ2-2; D call uncertain. V was pared by 8 bases and J by 4 bases, with 5 bases between. The length of the CDR3 is 11 residues. The V gene's germline CDR1 is MNHEY and CDR2 SVGAGI.

The gene calls are TRBV7-9 and TRBJ2-7; possible D gene TRBD1, 6 bases. Trimming took off 1 base at V and 4 bases at J, with 14 bases between the two ends. This CDR3 is built from 15 residues. Germline V lookup: CDR1 SEHNR, CDR2 FQNEAQ (reference sequence). The CDR3 DNA reads TGTGCCAGCAGCTTAGGGGGGCCCCTAAGGTACGAGCAGTACTTC. Translation: CASSLGGPLRYEQYF.

With respect to this clone: One end of the junction does not line up with germline, which may come from a read error. The V and J genes are TRBV5-1 and TRBJ2-5; TRBD2 aligns across 8 bases. The CDR3 is 15 amino acids. Germline-derived CDR1 and CDR2 are SGHRS and YFSETQ. The CDR3 DNA reads as TGCGCCAGCAGCTCGGGGGGGACCTCTCAAGGGACCCAGTACTTC. Protein: CASSSGGTSQGTQYF.

This clone was seen a single time. The chain joins TRBV11-2 to TRBJ1-2; 7 nucleotides match TRBD1. V was clipped by 5 bases and J by 3 bases; unmatched bases: 3. This CDR3 contains 13 residues. CDR1 SGHAT and CDR2 FQNNGV come from the germline V gene. This chain's CDR3 is CASSLGQDYGYTF. The CDR3 DNA reads TGTGCCAGCAGCCTCGGACAGGACTATGGCTACACCTTC.

The chain is built from TRBV28 and TRBJ1-4; D ambiguous. V lost 2 bases to trimming and J lost 2 bases, with 6 bases between them. This CDR3 has 14 residues. Looked up from germline, CDR1 is MDHEN and CDR2 is SYDVKM. The DNA for the CDR3 is TGTGCCAGCAGTTTAGTCGGGACTAATGAAAAACTGTTTTTT. This codes for CASSLVGTNEKLFF.

V and J are TRBV7-6 and TRBJ1-5; 8 bases align to TRBD1. V trimming: 5 bases; J trimming: 6 bases; junction bases outside the gene matches: 12. The CDR3 has 16 residues. Germline assignment: CDR1 SGHVS and CDR2 FNYEAQ. CDR3 coding DNA: TGTGCCAGCAGCAATATTCCGGTGGACAGGGTTCAGCCCCAGCATTTT. Encoded protein: CASSNIPVDRVQPQHF. Together with reference TRBV7-6 and TRBJ1-5, the CDR3 gives the full variable domain: GAGVSQSPRYKVTKRGQDVALRCDPISGHVSLYWYRQALGQGPEFLTYFNYEAQQDKSGLPNDRFSAERPEGSISTLTIQRTEQRDSAMYRCASSNIPVDRVQPQHFGDGTRLSIL.

This clone was picked up a small number of times. This chain links TRBV7-9 with TRBJ2-1; 9 bases fit TRBD1. The CDR3 has 12 amino acids. V gave up 6 bases and J gave up 14 bases; unmatched junction bases: 8. The germline V gene encodes CDR1 SEHNR and CDR2 FQNEAQ (reference sequence). Here the CDR3 reads CASSFRDRAKFF. CDR3 coding DNA: TGTGCCAGCAGTTTCCGGGACAGGGCTAAGTTCTTC. Together with reference TRBV7-9 and TRBJ2-1, the CDR3 gives the full variable domain: DTGVSQNPRHKITKRGQNVTFRCDPISEHNRLYWYRQTLGQGPEFLTYFQNEAQLEKSRLLSDRFSAERPKGSFSTLEIQRTEQGDSAMYLCASSFRDRAKFFGPGTRLTVL.

The CDR3 nucleotides read TGTGCCAGCAGCCGCTCCGGAGAAGAAAAACTGTTTTTT. As protein: CASSRSGEEKLFF. J is TRBJ1-4 and V is TRBV6-5; D is undetermined. This CDR3 contains 13 residues. Germline CDR1 MNHEY, CDR2 SVGAGI. V shed 6 bases and J shed 8 bases, with 13 bases lying between them.

V usage is TRBV25-1 and J usage is TRBJ1-2, with 7 bases that match TRBD1. Germline assignment: CDR1 MGHDK and CDR2 SYGVNS. This CDR3 has 14 residues. The trim removed 6 bases at V and 6 bases at J, leaving 10 bases unmatched. The CDR3 DNA follows: TGTGCCAGCAGCCTCACAGGGGCCAGGCATGGCTACACCTTC. Encoded protein: CASSLTGARHGYTF.

The chain uses TRBV5-4 and TRBJ2-2; 9 positions match TRBD2. Germline V CDR1 and CDR2: SGHNT, YYREEE (reference sequence). The junction had 13 bases not matched to a gene; V was cut back by 3 bases and J by 7 bases. The CDR3 is made up of 17 amino acids. The CDR3 loop is CASSWGVAGGPSGELFF. In nucleotides, the CDR3 is TGTGCCAGCAGCTGGGGGGTGGCGGGAGGGCCAAGCGGGGAGCTGTTTTTT.

This clone showed up just once. This chain links TRBV6-5 with TRBJ2-7; D is unclear. The CDR3 runs 14 residues. The V and J ends lost 6 bases and 4 bases respectively, with 16 bases between them. Germline lookup yields CDR1 MNHEY and CDR2 SVGAGI. Here the CDR3 reads CASRILEQEYEQYF. In DNA, the CDR3 is TGTGCCAGCAGGATCCTAGAACAAGAGTACGAGCAGTACTTC.

CDR3 protein: CASSGGLAGITSSYNEQFF. The CDR3 nucleotides are TGTGCCAGCAGCGGGGGACTAGCGGGGATCACAAGCTCCTACAATGAGCAGTTCTTC. The chain links TRBV5-6 to TRBJ2-1, with 13 positions matching TRBD2. The CDR3 has 19 amino acids. Unmatched junction bases numbered 10, after V lost 4 bases and J lost 0 bases. Germline V gene sequence: CDR1 SGHDT, CDR2 YYEEEE.

This clone has a single count. The V and J genes are TRBV21-1 and TRBJ2-5; TRBD1 is taken as the D call from the table, unchecked against the DNA. TRBV21-1 is a listed pseudogene. This CDR3 is 12 amino acids long. CDR3 amino acids: CAISDRQETQYF. Here the CDR3 DNA reads TGTGCCATCTCGGACAGGCAAGAGACCCAGTACTTC.

The genes are TRBV7-9 and TRBJ2-2; D gene ambiguous. The CDR3 runs 17 residues. V lost 1 base and J lost 0, with 12 bases in between. The germline CDR1 and CDR2 sequences are SEHNR and FQNEAQ (reference sequence). The DNA for the CDR3 is TGTGCCAGCAGCTTAGTGGGCAGCTCCCCGAACACCGGGGAGCTGTTTTTT. It encodes CASSLVGSSPNTGELFF.

The rearrangement links TRBV24-1 to TRBJ1-1; 10 positions match TRBD1. The germline V gene has CDR1 KGHDR and CDR2 SFDVKD. The CDR3 has 14 amino acids. The trim removed 4 bases at V and 4 bases at J, leaving 2 bases unmatched. In nucleotides, the CDR3 is TGTGCCACCAGTGACGGACAGGGGGGCACTGAAGCTTTCTTT. Amino acid sequence: CATSDGQGGTEAFF.

CDR3: CASSLGQRSNQPQHF. Here the CDR3 DNA reads TGTGCCAGCAGCTTGGGCCAGAGGAGCAATCAGCCCCAGCATTTT. The chain links TRBV5-6 to TRBJ1-5, with D hard to call. The germline gives CDR1 SGHDT, CDR2 YYEEEE. Trimming pared 0 bases from V and 1 base from J, leaving 8 bases between. This CDR3 spans 15 amino acids.

V gene TRBV4-3 combines with J gene TRBJ2-2, with a tentative D call TRBD1 (6 bases). V dropped 0 bases and J dropped 3 bases, with 14 bases sitting between them. The CDR3 covers 17 residues. Germline CDR1 LGHNA, CDR2 YSLEER. The CDR3 sequence is CASSQEGTRTHTGELFF. The CDR3 DNA reads TGCGCCAGCAGCCAAGAAGGGACACGGACCCACACCGGGGAGCTGTTTTTT.

This rearrangement joins TRBV15 to TRBJ2-5; weak D call: TRBD1 (5 bases). The CDR3 covers 14 residues. The germline gives CDR1 LNHNV, CDR2 YYDKDF (reference sequence). With 3 bases removed from V and 3 bases from J, the gap between germline ends came to 11 bases. For the CDR3, the DNA is TGTGCCACCAGCAGGGGGCAGGGTGAAGAGACCCAGTACTTC. This gives the protein CATSRGQGEETQYF.